This passage covers 26 T cell receptor beta chains from one sample sequenced in a study of CD8 T cells in ankylosing spondylitis. Study outcomes and limitations: Among TCR beta sequences, a motif of under 10 highly homologous variants appeared characteristic of ankylosing spondylitis blood.

These receptors' targets are unknown. MiXCR was run by TCRdb on the 5' RACE reads, yielding one entry per CDR3 protein. The sample comprises fewer than 750,000 distinct CDR3 sequences, 15% to 20% of which are singletons, and roughly a fifth rests with the top ten. Sequenced material: blood, either unsorted or a sorted T cell fraction (not recorded which). Receptor source: a male donor with ankylosing spondylitis.

This clonotype came up a few times. The chain couples TRBV4-2 to TRBJ2-7, with D perhaps matching TRBD1 (6 bases). The CDR3 loop spans 14 amino acids. V lost 4 bases and J lost 3, with 13 bases in between. Per the germline V gene, CDR1 is LGHNA and CDR2 is YNFKEQ. CDR3 DNA: TGTGCCAGCAGCCTCGGGGCAGGGGTCTACGAGCAGTACTTC. Its protein product is CASSLGAGVYEQYF.

The chain is built from TRBV13 and TRBJ2-7; 10 nucleotides align to TRBD1. Trimming cost V 3 bases and J 3 bases; bases outside gene matches: 5. CDR1 is PRHDT, CDR2 FYEKMQ, per germline (reference sequence). This CDR3 is built from 15 residues. This CDR3 is CASSLDRGVFYEQYF. The CDR3 DNA sequence: TGTGCCAGCAGCTTGGACAGGGGGGTCTTCTACGAGCAGTACTTC.

This clonotype occurred a few times. The chain has TRBV5-1 and TRBJ2-6, with unresolved D. Per the germline V gene, CDR1 is SGHRS and CDR2 is YFSETQ. CDR3 size: 16 residues. Trimming removed 1 base at V and 4 bases at J, with 12 bases between. The CDR3 is CASSLRQVTGANVLTF. The CDR3 DNA follows: TGCGCCAGCAGCTTGCGTCAGGTAACCGGGGCCAACGTCCTGACTTTC.

Ten or more counts support this clonotype. The rearrangement links TRBV18 to TRBJ2-7, with TRBD2 matching over 7 bases. The CDR3 covers 15 residues. The germline gives CDR1 KGHSH, CDR2 LQKENI. Trimming cost V 0 bases and J 7 bases; bases outside gene matches: 9. As DNA, the CDR3 is TGTGCCAGCTCACCACCGGGAGGGTCCAGTTGGGAGCAGTACTTC. Residues: CASSPPGGSSWEQYF.

This clonotype was found a few times. The V and J genes are TRBV29-1 and TRBJ2-5; TRBD1 is a possible D gene (5 bases). V lost 6 bases to trimming and J lost 0 bases, with 20 bases between them. The CDR3 totals 16 residues. Germline loops: CDR1 SQVTM, CDR2 ANQGSEA. CDR3 amino acids: CSVEFPVGPYQETQYF. CDR3 sequence (DNA): TGCAGCGTCGAATTCCCGGTGGGGCCTTACCAAGAGACCCAGTACTTC.

This clonotype was found many times. The chain is built from TRBV15 and TRBJ2-7, with 11 positions matching TRBD2. CDR3 size: 15 residues. Germline assignment: CDR1 LNHNV and CDR2 YYDKDF (reference sequence). V was pared by 0 bases and J by 4 bases, with 2 bases of the junction left unmatched. The CDR3 bases are TGTGCCACCAGCAGAGATAGCGGGGGGGCATACGAGCAGTACTTC. This encodes CATSRDSGGAYEQYF.

This clonotype was seen a few times. The chain employs TRBV20-1 and TRBJ2-7, with 10 bases that match TRBD2. V lost 4 bases to trimming and J lost 3 bases; unmatched junction nucleotides: 9. The CDR3 sequence is 15 residues long. Per the germline V gene, CDR1 is DFQATT and CDR2 is SNEGSKA (reference sequence). This chain's CDR3 is CSAISGRDLYYEQYF. CDR3 sequence (DNA): TGCAGTGCTATCAGCGGGAGGGACCTATACTACGAGCAGTACTTC.

This chain joins TRBV6-2 or TRBV6-3 and TRBJ1-6, with D possibly being TRBD1 (6 bases). V was pared by 0 bases and J by 4 bases, with 7 bases between. Germline values: CDR1 MNHEY, CDR2 SVGEGT. The CDR3 extends over 15 amino acids. The CDR3: CASSYSQGYNSPLHF. CDR3 nucleotide sequence: TGTGCCAGCAGTTACTCCCAGGGGTATAATTCACCCCTCCACTTT.

Ten or more counts support this clonotype. V and J are TRBV12-3 or TRBV12-4 and TRBJ2-1, with a weak D call TRBD1 (5 bases). The CDR3 extends over 11 amino acids. Deletions cut 4 bases from V and 15 bases from J, with 13 bases between. CDR3 bases: TGTGCCAGCAGTTGGAAGGGGAACCCGTTCTTC. Amino acids: CASSWKGNPFF.

This clonotype has just a few counts. This chain links TRBV6-2 or TRBV6-3 with TRBJ2-1; 8 nucleotides agree with TRBD1. The V and J ends lost 7 bases and 4 bases, in that order; junction bases with no gene match: 9. Germline V gene lookup returns CDR1 MNHEY and CDR2 SVGEGT. The CDR3 has 15 amino acids. Here the CDR3 DNA reads TGTGCCAGCACCGAAACAGGGGGAATGTACAATGAGCAGTTCTTC. Translation: CASTETGGMYNEQFF.

A few counts support this clonotype. The chain links TRBV24-1 to TRBJ2-1; the match to TRBD2 covers 14 bases. CDR1 KGHDR and CDR2 SFDVKD come from the germline V gene. This CDR3 comprises 14 residues. After removal of 7 bases from V and 8 bases from J, the junction contained 3 bases not matched to a gene. CDR3 sequence (DNA): TGTGCCACCAGAGGGACTAGCGGGAGCTATGAGCAGTTCTTC. Its protein product is CATRGTSGSYEQFF.

The rearrangement links TRBV20-1 to TRBJ1-5; tentatively, D is TRBD1 (5 bases). The CDR3 covers 15 residues. Germline V gives CDR1 DFQATT, CDR2 SNEGSKA (reference sequence). V was trimmed by 4 bases and J by 2 bases, leaving 15 bases between them. In DNA, the CDR3 is TGCAGTGCTATGCCTGAAGGGGCAGGCAATCAGCCCCAGCATTTT. Protein sequence: CSAMPEGAGNQPQHF.

This clonotype was recorded a few times. The rearrangement uses TRBV10-3 and TRBJ2-7; 8 positions agree with TRBD2. The CDR3 covers 13 residues. Trimming took 6 bases from V and 2 from J; bases not matched to a gene: 3. The germline gives CDR1 ENHRY, CDR2 SYGVKD. In DNA form, the CDR3 reads TGTGCCATCAGGCGGGGGGCTCCCTACGAGCAGTACTTC. Translating gives CAIRRGAPYEQYF.

The sample holds many counts of this clonotype. This rearrangement joins TRBV27 to TRBJ2-7; 7 bases line up with TRBD1. This CDR3 has 13 amino acids. The germline V gene encodes CDR1 MNHEY and CDR2 SMNVEV (reference sequence). Germline trimming cut 2 bases from V and 2 bases from J; bases unmatched to any gene: 0. CDR3 region: CASSLGTAYEQYF. The CDR3 DNA reads as TGTGCCAGCAGTTTAGGGACAGCCTACGAGCAGTACTTC.

This clonotype came up many times. V usage is TRBV7-2 and J usage is TRBJ2-5; a possible D gene is TRBD1 (6 bases). The V end lost 6 bases, the J end lost 2 bases, and 10 bases lay between the germline ends. The germline gives CDR1 SGHTA, CDR2 FQGNSA. This CDR3 has 13 amino acids. The CDR3 DNA sequence: TGTGCCAGCAGTCGAGACAGGCAAGAGACCCAGTACTTC. Protein product: CASSRDRQETQYF. The variable domain in full, completed from reference TRBV7-2 and TRBJ2-5, reads GAGVSQSPSNKVTEKGKDVELRCDPISGHTALYWYRQSLGQGLEFLIYFQGNSAPDKSGLPSDRFSAERTGGSVSTLTIQRTQQEDSAVYLCASSRDRQETQYFGPGTRLLVL.

This clonotype was picked up a small number of times. The CDR3 DNA sequence: TGTGCCAGCAGTCCCAGTAATAGCAATCAGCCCCAGCATTTT. This translates into CASSPSNSNQPQHF. The V and J genes are TRBV6-1 and TRBJ1-5; D not certain. This CDR3 has 14 amino acids. Germline CDR1 is MNHNS and CDR2 is SASEGT. Deletions cut 5 bases from V and 0 bases from J, with 8 bases between.

The sample holds a few counts of this clonotype. The genes are TRBV11-2 and TRBJ2-1; TRBD2 might be the D (7 bases). Germline lookup yields CDR1 SGHAT and CDR2 FQNNGV. Trimming removed 4 bases at V and 7 bases at J, with 29 bases between. The CDR3 runs 19 residues. The CDR3 loop reads CASSSRQSLGGGRVNEQFF. CDR3 bases: TGTGCCAGCAGCTCCCGGCAGTCCCTAGGGGGGGGCAGGGTGAATGAGCAGTTCTTC. Full variable domain (outside the CDR3, taken from reference TRBV11-2 and TRBJ2-1): EAGVAQSPRYKIIEKRQSVAFWCNPISGHATLYWYQQILGQGPKLLIQFQNNGVVDDSQLPKDRFSAERLKGVDSTLKIQPAKLEDSAVYLCASSSRQSLGGGRVNEQFFGPGTRLTVL.

There are a few counts of this clonotype. This sequence joins TRBV20-1 and TRBJ2-3; possibly TRBD2 for D (6 bases). V was clipped by 5 bases and J by 0 bases, with 12 bases between them. Germline-derived CDR1 and CDR2 are DFQATT and SNEGSKA (reference sequence). The CDR3 spans 14 residues. The CDR3 coding sequence is TGCAGTGCTGTGGGACTCCTTAGCACAGATACGCAGTATTTT. It encodes CSAVGLLSTDTQYF.

This clonotype was detected a few times. This rearrangement joins TRBV2 to TRBJ1-6, with 7 bases that match TRBD1. V lost 6 bases to trimming and J lost 13 bases; unmatched junction nucleotides: 12. CDR1 and CDR2 from the germline V gene are SNHLY and FYNNEI. The CDR3 has 14 residues. CDR3 sequence: CASSAGTETAPLHF. The DNA for the CDR3 is TGTGCCAGCAGCGCCGGGACAGAGACTGCGCCCCTCCACTTT.

This clonotype has only a few counts. The rearrangement links TRBV4-1 to TRBJ2-7; a weak D match, TRBD2 (5 bases). CDR3 length: 15 amino acids. Trimming removed 4 bases from V and 7 bases from J, with 20 bases in between. The germline V gene encodes CDR1 MGHRA and CDR2 YSYEKL. The CDR3 loop is CASSPTSPRPGEQYF. The CDR3, as DNA: TGCGCCAGCAGCCCTACCTCCCCCCGCCCGGGAGAGCAGTACTTC.

CDR3 sequence: CASSLVFGARSREQYF. The CDR3 bases are TGTGCCAGCAGCTTAGTGTTCGGGGCGAGGAGTCGCGAGCAGTACTTC. The rearrangement joins TRBV7-2 to TRBJ2-7; TRBD1 or TRBD2 may be the D gene (5 bases each). V dropped 1 base and J dropped 6 bases, with 19 bases sitting between them. The CDR3 extends over 16 amino acids. Germline loops: CDR1 SGHTA, CDR2 FQGNSA.

V usage is TRBV20-1 and J usage is TRBJ1-1; possible D gene TRBD1, 5 bases. The length of the CDR3 is 11 residues. The V end was cut by 3 bases, the J end by 10 bases, with 12 bases between. Germline V gene sequence: CDR1 DFQATT, CDR2 SNEGSKA (reference sequence). CDR3 in DNA: TGCAGTGCTAGGACGGGGGGGGGAGCTTTCTTT. Translation: CSARTGGGAFF.

This chain joins TRBV12-3 or TRBV12-4 and TRBJ2-7; D is uncertain. The CDR3 consists of 14 residues. Trimming took off 3 bases at V and 0 bases at J, with 9 bases between the two ends. This CDR3 reads CASSFVGFSYEQYF. The DNA of the CDR3 is TGTGCCAGCAGTTTTGTCGGATTCTCCTACGAGCAGTACTTC.

This clonotype has only a few counts. V and J are TRBV4-1 and TRBJ1-5; possible D gene TRBD1, 5 bases. The V end was cut by 0 bases, the J end by 4 bases, with 10 bases between. In germline, CDR1 is MGHRA, CDR2 YSYEKL. CDR3 length: 15 amino acids. The CDR3 region has the DNA TGCGCCAGCAGCCAAGACCTCGGGGCAAATCAGCCCCAGCATTTT. This encodes CASSQDLGANQPQHF.

V gene TRBV6-1 combines with J gene TRBJ2-3; D is unclear. The germline V and J ends were trimmed by 4 bases and 1 base, with 9 bases remaining between them. The germline V gene encodes CDR1 MNHNS and CDR2 SASEGT. The CDR3 totals 14 residues. CDR3 sequence: CASSGYVGTDTQYF. CDR3 DNA: TGTGCCAGCAGTGGATATGTTGGCACAGATACGCAGTATTTT.

The chain joins TRBV7-8 to TRBJ1-2; no definite D call. Germline V gene data show CDR1 as SGHVS and CDR2 as FQNEAQ. V was cut by 1 base and J by 5 bases, with 17 bases left in between. CDR3 length equals 16 residues. The CDR3 loop is CASSLGVRTGGYGYTF. In nucleotides, the CDR3 is TGTGCCAGCAGCTTAGGGGTCCGGACGGGTGGATATGGCTACACCTTC.